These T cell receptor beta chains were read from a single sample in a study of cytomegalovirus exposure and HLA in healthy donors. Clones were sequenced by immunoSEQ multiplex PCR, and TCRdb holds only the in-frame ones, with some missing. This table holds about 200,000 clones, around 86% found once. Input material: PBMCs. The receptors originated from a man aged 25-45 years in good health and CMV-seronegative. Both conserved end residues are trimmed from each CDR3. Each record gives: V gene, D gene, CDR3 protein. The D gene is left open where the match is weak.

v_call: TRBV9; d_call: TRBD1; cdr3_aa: ASSGRRGGTGVSDEAF
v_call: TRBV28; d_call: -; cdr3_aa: ASSPGVSYEQY
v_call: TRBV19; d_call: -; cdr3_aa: ASTSPSREYGKLF
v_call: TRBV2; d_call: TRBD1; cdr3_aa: ASSLRQGSYEQY
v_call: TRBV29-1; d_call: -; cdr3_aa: SVEARGEFGKLF
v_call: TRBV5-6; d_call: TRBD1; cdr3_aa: ASSLWDRVFTNTGELF
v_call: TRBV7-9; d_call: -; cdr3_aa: ASSSRPGRGVYGYT
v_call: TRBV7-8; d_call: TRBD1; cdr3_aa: ASSLRGGQPTDTQY
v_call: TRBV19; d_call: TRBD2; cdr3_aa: ASTPGLASAEQY
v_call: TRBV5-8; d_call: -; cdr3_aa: ASSPDTEAF
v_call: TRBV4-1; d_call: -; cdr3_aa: ASSQDGRGSAQH
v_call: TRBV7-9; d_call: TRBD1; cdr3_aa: ASSSSYRTGGQGTEAF
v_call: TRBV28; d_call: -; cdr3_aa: ASSEKSRAYTIY
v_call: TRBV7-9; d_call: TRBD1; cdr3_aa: ASTVKTGANMNTEAF
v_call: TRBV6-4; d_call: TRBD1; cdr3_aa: ASSPPRDRESVVDGEKLF
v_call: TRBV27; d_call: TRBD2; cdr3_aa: ASSLRGDFSYEQY
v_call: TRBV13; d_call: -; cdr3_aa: ASSLHDGPGSYEQY